The 10 T cell receptor beta chains below were found in one sample sequenced in a study of regulatory T cells in long-lasting Graves disease. Stated time point: newly diagnosed GD, antithyroid drugs for less than 3 months. From RNA extracted from PBMCs, the TCR library was made. To make TCR beta libraries, researchers used iRepertoire HTBI primers and Arm-PCR of CDR3 regions. TCRdb used MiXCR to reprocess the multiplex PCR reads, holding one entry per CDR3 protein. Here the sample spans around 480,000 distinct CDR3 sequences, more than 15% being singletons. This sample also appeared in a second study, on T cells in Graves' hyperthyroidism and ophthalmopathy.

This specimen consisted of peripheral blood mononuclear cells (PBMCs), obtained at new diagnosis, from a patient treated with antithyroid drugs. These receptors were obtained from a woman aged 40-65 years with Graves disease.

The gene calls are TRBV7-9 and TRBJ2-7; TRBD1 matches at 7 bases. Trimming removed 4 bases from V and 2 bases from J; junction bases left unmatched: 5. CDR1 is SEHNR and CDR2 is FQNEAQ in the germline V gene (reference sequence). The CDR3 totals 14 residues. CDR3 in amino acids: CASSSDRKTYEQYF. CDR3 sequence (DNA): TGTGCCAGCAGCTCGGACAGGAAAACCTACGAGCAGTACTTC.

This clonotype has ten or more counts. CDR3 bases: TGTGCCAGCAGCTCCCCGACAGTCAGCAATCAGCCCCAGCATTTT. It yields the protein CASSSPTVSNQPQHF. The chain carries TRBV12-3 or TRBV12-4 and TRBJ1-5, with TRBD1 as a possible D gene (5 bases). V was cut by 6 bases and J by 1 base, with 13 bases left in between. This CDR3 is built from 15 residues.

The V and J genes are TRBV12-3 or TRBV12-4 and TRBJ2-5, with TRBD2 matching 10 bases. This CDR3 region has 16 residues. The J segment lost 4 bases and the V segment lost 6 bases, leaving 11 bases of the junction unmatched. The CDR3 bases are TGTGCCAGCAGGCCCAGCGGGGGGGCCTCTGGAGAGACCCAGTACTTC. Translation gives CASRPSGGASGETQYF.

This clonotype was recorded at least ten times. This CDR3 reads CASSLSYRGIYGYTF. The CDR3 DNA reads TGTGCCAGCAGTTTATCATACAGGGGGATCTATGGCTACACCTTC. The gene calls are TRBV2 and TRBJ1-2; 8 positions match TRBD1. Trimming removed 5 bases from V and 4 bases from J; junction bases left unmatched: 9. Germline assignment: CDR1 SNHLY and CDR2 FYNNEI. This CDR3 region has 15 residues.

The V call is TRBV7-3, the J call TRBJ2-1, with D perhaps assigned TRBD1 or TRBD2 (6 bases each). The germline V gene has CDR1 SGHTA and CDR2 FQGTGA. The V and J ends lost 5 bases and 14 bases respectively, with 16 bases between them. This CDR3 contains 12 residues. This chain's CDR3 is CASSPEGGLKFF. The CDR3 DNA follows: TGTGCCAGCAGCCCTGAGGGGGGTCTAAAGTTCTTC.

The chain employs TRBV10-3 and TRBJ1-3, with D maybe TRBD1 (5 bases). Germline V gene data show CDR1 as ENHRY and CDR2 as SYGVKD. The CDR3 contains 12 residues. Trimming pared 3 bases from V and 6 bases from J, leaving 6 bases between. CDR3 in DNA: TGTGCCATCAGTGACAGGGCAAACACCATATATTTT. The encoded protein is CAISDRANTIYF.

This clonotype was detected only a few times. This chain uses TRBV7-9 with TRBJ2-2; no clear D. In germline, CDR1 is SEHNR, CDR2 FQNEAQ (reference sequence). The CDR3 consists of 14 residues. Trimming shortened V by 2 bases and J by 6 bases, and 10 bases separated the two germline ends. CDR3 sequence reads: CASSLMGVAGELFF. In nucleotides, the CDR3 is TGTGCCAGCAGCTTAATGGGTGTTGCCGGGGAGCTGTTTTTT.

The sample holds a few counts of this clonotype. V usage is TRBV6-1 and J usage is TRBJ2-7, with D perhaps matching TRBD1 (6 bases). This CDR3 has 13 amino acids. Germline lookup yields CDR1 MNHNS and CDR2 SASEGT. The V gene lost 5 bases and the J gene lost 2 bases, with 10 bases spanning the gap. The CDR3 bases are TGTGCCAGCAGTCACGGACAGACCTACGAGCAGTACTTC. Its protein product is CASSHGQTYEQYF.

This clonotype has a count of ten or more. This sequence joins TRBV18 and TRBJ1-2; D gene unclear. The V gene lost 3 bases and the J gene lost 5 bases, with 10 bases spanning the gap. Germline V gene lookup returns CDR1 KGHSH and CDR2 LQKENI. The CDR3 spans 13 residues. CDR3 DNA: TGTGCCAGCTCACCGGAACCGGGATATGGCTACACCTTC. Encoded protein: CASSPEPGYGYTF.

CDR3 sequence: CASSNSGDKGEAFF. CDR3 nucleotide sequence: TGTGCCAGCAGTAACTCGGGGGATAAGGGGGAAGCTTTCTTT. This rearrangement joins TRBV7-9 to TRBJ1-1, with D possibly TRBD1 on 5 matching bases. Germline V gives CDR1 SEHNR, CDR2 FQNEAQ (reference sequence). CDR3 length: 14 amino acids. V lost 6 bases and J 8 bases, leaving 19 bases between the germline ends.